This T cell receptor (beta chain) was recorded in a study of blood T cell repertoires in COVID-19. This clone is a singleton in its sample. This CDR3 comprises 15 residues. Germline lookup yields CDR1 SEHNR and CDR2 FQNEAQ (reference sequence). V gave up 5 bases and J gave up 2 bases; unmatched junction bases: 6. Study processing details: Scientists estimated how many nucleated cells there were by amplifying reference gene primers. Profiling relied on immunoSEQ multiplex PCR, and the TCRdb table lists in-frame clones only, not all of them. V, J and clone size are those of that table, while D and trimming were read from the DNA. Of approximately 100,000 clones listed, 85% to 90% are singletons.

This chain connects TRBV7-9 to TRBJ2-5; 9 bases agree with TRBD2. The sample was peripheral blood. This TCR was sampled from a woman over 75 with active COVID-19. CDR3 loop: CASSKSLAGQETQYF. The CDR3 nucleotides are TGTGCCAGCAGCAAAAGCCTAGCGGGACAAGAGACCCAGTACTTC.